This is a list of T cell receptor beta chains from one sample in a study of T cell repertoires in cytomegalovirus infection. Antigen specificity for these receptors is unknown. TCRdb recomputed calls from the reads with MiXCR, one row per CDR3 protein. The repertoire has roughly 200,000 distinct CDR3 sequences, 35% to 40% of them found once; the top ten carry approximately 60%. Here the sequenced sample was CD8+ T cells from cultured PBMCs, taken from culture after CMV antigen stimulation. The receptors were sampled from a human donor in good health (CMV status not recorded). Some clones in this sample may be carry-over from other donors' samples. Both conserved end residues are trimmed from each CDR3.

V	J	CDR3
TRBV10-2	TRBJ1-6	ASSERFDAGSPLH
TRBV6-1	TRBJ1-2	ASSEAKGGRGRYGYT
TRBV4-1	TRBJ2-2	ASSPLGTSGSRSGELF
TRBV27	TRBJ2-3	ASSLSANADTQY
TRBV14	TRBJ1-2	ASSQDRRGNYGYT
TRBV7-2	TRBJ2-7	ASSAGTSGVSYEQY
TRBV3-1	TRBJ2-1	ASSPRLAGATDSYNEQF
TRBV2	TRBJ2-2	ASLQGRVNTGELF
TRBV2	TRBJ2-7	ATRGYGQHEQY
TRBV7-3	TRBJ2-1	ASSATSGPYNEQF
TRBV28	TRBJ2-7	ASSLSHLEDRSSYEQY
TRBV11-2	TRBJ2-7	ASSLGAGNWEQY
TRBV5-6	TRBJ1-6	ASSSRDWDNPLH
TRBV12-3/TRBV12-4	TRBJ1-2	ASSFIQGAKNYGYT
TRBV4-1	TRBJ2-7	ASSQDEDEQY
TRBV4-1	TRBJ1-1	ASSQEGGGVGNTEAF
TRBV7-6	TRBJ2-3	ASSLETALRTDTQY
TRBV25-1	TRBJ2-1	ASSEYMSSGIYNEQF
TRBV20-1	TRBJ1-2	SARDRTEGLNYGYT
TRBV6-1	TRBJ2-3	ASSVVAGISTDTQY
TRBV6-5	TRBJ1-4	ASSYSDGRNEKLF
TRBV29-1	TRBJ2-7	SVWGDNSYEQY
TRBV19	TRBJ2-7	ASSLRTSGRTRSYEQY
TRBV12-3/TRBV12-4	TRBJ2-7	ASSPQAVSYEQY
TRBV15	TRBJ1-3	ATSRDRASSGNTIY
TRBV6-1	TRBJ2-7	AAGKAGQWYEQY
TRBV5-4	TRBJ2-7	ASSPTSGGSYEQY
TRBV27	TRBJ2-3	ASLPRGGTDTQY
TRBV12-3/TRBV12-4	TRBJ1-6	ASSVSGNNSPLH
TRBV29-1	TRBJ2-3	SVEANLNSITQY
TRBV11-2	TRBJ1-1	ASRGWRGVNTEAF
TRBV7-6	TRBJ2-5	ASSFGLGRMKTQY
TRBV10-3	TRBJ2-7	AIRTRGHEQY
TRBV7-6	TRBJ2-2	ASSLEEGVANTGELF